This entry lists 26 T cell receptor beta chains sequenced from one sample in a study of blood T cell repertoires in COVID-19. Profiling relied on immunoSEQ multiplex PCR, and the TCRdb table lists in-frame clones only, not all of them. The sample contains 300,000 to 350,000 clones, about nine tenths of which appear only once. The material sequenced was peripheral blood. The receptor set was obtained from a young man with active or convalescent COVID-19.

V gene TRBV25-1 combines with J gene TRBJ1-2, with 8 positions matching TRBD1. The CDR3 is 16 residues long. V lost 4 bases and J lost 2; bases outside the gene matches: 9. Germline assignment: CDR1 MGHDK and CDR2 SYGVNS. CDR3 in DNA: TGTGCCAGCAGTGCTCCTGGACAGGGTATCAACTATGGCTACACCTTC. It translates to CASSAPGQGINYGYTF.

This rearrangement joins TRBV29-1 to TRBJ2-5, with 10 bases that match TRBD1. The CDR3 spans 16 residues. After removal of 7 bases from V and 4 bases from J, the junction contained 15 bases not matched to a gene. Per germline, CDR1 SQVTM and CDR2 ANQGSEA. CDR3 nucleotides: TGCAGCGCTACAAAGCTGACAGGGGGCACTAGAGAGACCCAGTACTTC. Protein product: CSATKLTGGTRETQYF.

This chain uses TRBV3-1 (or the pseudogene TRBV3-2) with TRBJ2-3; D is perhaps TRBD2 (6 bases). The CDR3 is made up of 20 amino acids. Trimming shortened V by 4 bases and J by 2 bases, and 28 bases separated the two germline ends. The germline V gene encodes CDR1 LGHDT and CDR2 YNNKEL (reference sequence). CDR3 loop: CASSRRLIQGLTRTTDTQYF. The CDR3 DNA reads TGTGCCAGCAGCCGGCGATTAATCCAGGGACTGACGAGAACCACAGATACGCAGTATTTT.

The rearrangement joins TRBV7-9 to TRBJ1-4; D is uncertain. Trimming took 0 bases from V and 8 from J, leaving 16 bases between them. This CDR3 comprises 16 residues. From germline, CDR1 is SEHNR and CDR2 FQNEAQ (reference sequence). CDR3 nucleotide sequence: TGTGCCAGCAGCTTAGCGCTTACCCGGGTCGGGGAAAAACTGTTTTTT. Translation: CASSLALTRVGEKLFF.

The CDR3 here is CASSGDSDYGYTF. CDR3 DNA sequence: TGTGCCAGCAGCGGGGACAGTGACTATGGCTACACCTTC. V usage is TRBV7-9 and J usage is TRBJ1-2, with 7 nucleotides matching TRBD1. Germline loops: CDR1 SEHNR, CDR2 FQNEAQ (reference sequence). This CDR3 has 13 residues. Germline trimming cut 5 bases from V and 3 bases from J; bases unmatched to any gene: 3.

The V gene is TRBV24-1, the J gene TRBJ2-1, with 7 positions matching TRBD1. The V segment lost 7 bases and the J segment 1 base; nucleotides outside the gene matches: 6. The CDR3 consists of 15 residues. The V gene's germline CDR1 is KGHDR and CDR2 SFDVKD. CDR3 region: CATSSRDRSYNEQFF. DNA of the CDR3: TGTGCCACCAGCAGCCGGGACAGATCCTACAATGAGCAGTTCTTC.

V gene TRBV5-1 combines with J gene TRBJ2-3; 7 positions match TRBD1. V shed 8 bases and J 0 bases; nucleotides not matched to a gene: 9. This CDR3 is 15 amino acids long. Germline V gives CDR1 SGHRS, CDR2 YFSETQ. The CDR3 region has the DNA TGCGCCAGTATTCCGGGACAGACTAGCACAGATACGCAGTATTTT. The encoded protein is CASIPGQTSTDTQYF.

In DNA form, the CDR3 reads TGCGCCAGCAGCTTGGCGCCAGGGCAGAACACCGGGGAGCTGTTTTTT. Translating gives CASSLAPGQNTGELFF. The chain employs TRBV5-1 and TRBJ2-2; tentatively, D is TRBD1 (5 bases). Trimming stripped 0 bases from V and 1 base from J, with 10 bases between. The V gene's germline CDR1 is SGHRS and CDR2 YFSETQ. The CDR3 totals 16 residues.

The genes are TRBV19 and TRBJ2-6; TRBD1 matches at 8 bases. CDR3 length: 15 amino acids. The V gene end was trimmed by 4 bases and the J gene end by 3 bases; junction bases not matched to a gene: 2. Germline V lookup: CDR1 LNHDA, CDR2 SQIVND (reference sequence). This CDR3 reads CASSTDRGGANVLTF. The CDR3 nucleotides read TGTGCCAGTAGTACTGACAGGGGTGGGGCCAACGTCCTGACTTTC.

V gene TRBV14 combines with J gene TRBJ2-1; D gene ambiguous. Trimming cost V 4 bases and J 10 bases, with 14 bases left between them. Germline V lookup: CDR1 SGHDN, CDR2 FVKESK. This CDR3 comprises 13 residues. CDR3 amino acids: CASSPWAGQEQFF. CDR3 nucleotide sequence: TGTGCCAGCAGCCCTTGGGCAGGCCAGGAGCAGTTCTTC. The full variable domain, with the rest looked up from reference TRBV14 and TRBJ2-1, is EAGVTQFPSHSVIEKGQTVTLRCDPISGHDNLYWYRRVMGKEIKFLLHFVKESKQDESGMPNNRFLAERTGGTYSTLKVQPAELEDSGVYFCASSPWAGQEQFFGPGTRLTVL.

V gene TRBV9 combines with J gene TRBJ2-2, with a tentative D call TRBD1 (5 bases). CDR1 and CDR2 from the germline V gene are SGDLS and YYNGEE. The V and J ends lost 7 bases and 3 bases respectively, with 7 bases between them. This CDR3 has 12 amino acids. The CDR3 DNA reads TGTGCCAGCGACAGCGACACCGGGGAGCTGTTTTTT. It is translated as CASDSDTGELFF.

This chain joins TRBV6-1 and TRBJ2-1; 8 nucleotides line up with TRBD2. V trimming: 1 base; J trimming: 8 bases; junction bases outside the gene matches: 19. Germline V gene data show CDR1 as MNHNS and CDR2 as SASEGT. The CDR3 runs 19 residues. CDR3: CASSEGGLGTSGKGYEQFF. DNA of the CDR3: TGTGCCAGCAGTGAAGGGGGACTGGGAACTAGCGGAAAAGGCTATGAGCAGTTCTTC.

This clone showed up just a few times. This chain joins TRBV7-9 and TRBJ2-5, with 10 nucleotides matching TRBD1. The germline V gene has CDR1 SEHNR and CDR2 FQNEAQ (reference sequence). V was pared by 7 bases and J by 4 bases, with 9 bases of the junction left unmatched. The CDR3 extends over 15 amino acids. In DNA, the CDR3 is TGTGCCAGCAACAACAGGACAGGGGGAACAGAGACCCAGTACTTC. Residues: CASNNRTGGTETQYF.

The chain has TRBV11-3 and TRBJ2-1; D unclear. V shed 1 base and J shed 3 bases, with 7 bases lying between them. Germline V CDR1 and CDR2: SGHNT, YENEEA. The CDR3 runs 14 residues. CDR3: CASSLAPYYNEQFF. As DNA, the CDR3 is TGTGCCAGCAGCTTAGCTCCCTACTACAATGAGCAGTTCTTC.

The DNA of the CDR3 is TGTGCCAGCAGCTTGGAAAGGACAGGGTCCGGGGAGCTGTTTTTT. As protein: CASSLERTGSGELFF. The chain uses TRBV11-2 and TRBJ2-2; 8 positions agree with TRBD1. The CDR3 length is 15 residues. V lost 3 bases to trimming and J lost 6 bases; unmatched junction nucleotides: 6. Germline CDR1 and CDR2: SGHAT and FQNNGV.

This chain joins TRBV16 and TRBJ1-5; TRBD1 aligns across 9 bases. Trimming removed 7 bases from V and 0 bases from J; junction bases left unmatched: 4. This CDR3 contains 15 residues. CDR1 is KGHSY, CDR2 FQNENV, per germline. CDR3 loop: CASNDRGDSNQPQHF. In nucleotides, the CDR3 is TGTGCCAGCAACGACAGGGGGGATAGCAATCAGCCCCAGCATTTT. The variable domain in full, completed from reference TRBV16 and TRBJ1-5, reads GEEVAQTPKHLVRGEGQKAKLYCAPIKGHSYVFWYQQVLKNEFKFLISFQNENVFDETGMPKERFSAKCLPNSPCSLEIQATKLEDSAVYFCASNDRGDSNQPQHFGDGTRLSIL.

V is TRBV5-1 and J is TRBJ2-5, with 13 bases lining up with TRBD2. This CDR3 has 16 amino acids. CDR1 is SGHRS and CDR2 is YFSETQ in the germline V gene. Trimming took 4 bases from V and 5 from J; bases not matched to a gene: 8. CDR3 bases: TGCGCCAGCAGCCTAACTAGCGGGGGGGCCGAGGAGACCCAGTACTTC. It specifies CASSLTSGGAEETQYF.

This chain joins TRBV9 and TRBJ2-2, with TRBD2 identical over 9 bases. The CDR3 has 19 residues. V lost 7 bases and J lost 4; bases outside the gene matches: 20. Germline V CDR1 and CDR2: SGDLS, YYNGEE. The CDR3: CASSGASGTPAFGTGELFF. The CDR3 DNA is TGTGCCAGCTCAGGGGCTAGCGGGACCCCCGCATTTGGCACCGGGGAGCTGTTTTTT.

The sample holds a few counts of this clone. The CDR3 DNA sequence: TGTGCCAGCTCACTGACAGTTGAAGCTTTCTTT. It codes for CASSLTVEAFF. The J gene is TRBJ1-1, the V gene TRBV18, with a weak D call TRBD1 (5 bases). Germline assignment: CDR1 KGHSH and CDR2 LQKENI. CDR3 size: 11 residues. V lost 4 bases and J 7 bases, leaving 7 bases between the germline ends.

This clone was observed a handful of times. The chain has TRBV7-6 and TRBJ2-5, with TRBD1 as a possible D gene (5 bases). The V and J ends lost 5 bases and 9 bases respectively, with 22 bases between them. Per germline, CDR1 SGHVS and CDR2 FNYEAQ. This CDR3 has 15 amino acids. The CDR3 region is CASSRSPRLEGAQYF. CDR3 coding DNA: TGTGCCAGCAGCAGATCCCCCCGACTGGAAGGGGCCCAGTACTTC.

The CDR3 bases are TGTGCCACCAGTGATTTGCGGATCGAAGCGGGAGTAGAAGAGACCCAGTACTTC. Its protein product is CATSDLRIEAGVEETQYF. The chain combines TRBV24-1 with TRBJ2-5; TRBD2 aligns across 8 bases. The V gene's germline CDR1 is KGHDR and CDR2 SFDVKD. The V gene end was trimmed by 0 bases and the J gene end by 3 bases; junction bases not matched to a gene: 11. The CDR3 length is 18 residues.

The chain is built from TRBV27 and TRBJ1-2; unclear D gene. The CDR3 runs 13 residues. V dropped 5 bases and J dropped 8 bases, with 15 bases sitting between them. From germline, CDR1 is MNHEY and CDR2 SMNVEV (reference sequence). In nucleotides, the CDR3 is TGTGCCAGCAGTGACAACAGCAGCGGGGGCTACACCTTC. The encoded protein is CASSDNSSGGYTF.

V is TRBV7-8 and J is TRBJ1-1; no clear D gene. The CDR3 covers 14 residues. Trimming left V 5 bases short and J 4 bases short, with 14 bases between. CDR1 is SGHVS, CDR2 FQNEAQ, per germline. The CDR3 DNA is TGTGCCAGCAGCCTAACTGGTGGAGGCACTGAAGCTTTCTTT. This gives the protein CASSLTGGGTEAFF.

This clone was found a few times. The chain links TRBV3-1 (or the pseudogene TRBV3-2) to TRBJ1-4, with D unresolved. The CDR3 is made up of 15 amino acids. Germline loops: CDR1 LGHDT, CDR2 YNNKEL (reference sequence). V lost 3 bases, J lost 0 bases, and 8 bases lay in between. This CDR3 reads CASSHETATNEKLFF. In DNA form, the CDR3 reads TGTGCCAGCAGCCATGAAACTGCAACTAATGAAAAACTGTTTTTT.

This chain joins TRBV19 and TRBJ1-5, with D maybe TRBD1 (6 bases). In germline, CDR1 is LNHDA, CDR2 SQIVND (reference sequence). The CDR3 runs 14 residues. V lost 3 bases and J lost 6, with 12 bases in between. The CDR3 spells CASSMTGGRQPQHF. The CDR3 bases are TGTGCCAGTAGTATGACAGGAGGACGTCAGCCCCAGCATTTT.

This chain uses TRBV9 with TRBJ1-4, with D possibly TRBD1 on 5 matching bases. V was pared by 4 bases and J by 7 bases, with 17 bases between. The CDR3 consists of 15 residues. Germline V gene lookup returns CDR1 SGDLS and CDR2 YYNGEE. The chain's CDR3 is CASSPGGGGGEKLFF. The CDR3 nucleotides read TGTGCCAGCAGCCCCGGTGGCGGGGGAGGTGAAAAACTGTTTTTT.